This TCR beta chain was profiled in a study of CD4 T cells in relation to SARS-CoV-2 and coronaviruses. This CDR3 spans 16 amino acids. Germline V gene sequence: CDR1 KGHSH, CDR2 LQKENI. V shed 1 base and J 3 bases; nucleotides not matched to a gene: 5. Method: immunoSEQ multiplex PCR; TCRdb's copy keeps in-frame clones and lacks some. Among about 65,000 clones, around 87% were seen once, and the ten largest hold roughly 1.6%. CD4+ T cells from unexposed donors were obtained before the COVID-19 pandemic (2011-2018). The genes are TRBV18 and TRBJ1-1, with TRBD1 matching 10 bases. The TCR sequence derives from a human donor in good health. The sequenced sample was memory CD4+ T cells from PBMCs. CDR3 in amino acids: CASSPRQGAGDTEAFF. CDR3 nucleotide sequence: TGTGCCAGCTCACCACGACAGGGGGCGGGGGACACTGAAGCTTTCTTT.